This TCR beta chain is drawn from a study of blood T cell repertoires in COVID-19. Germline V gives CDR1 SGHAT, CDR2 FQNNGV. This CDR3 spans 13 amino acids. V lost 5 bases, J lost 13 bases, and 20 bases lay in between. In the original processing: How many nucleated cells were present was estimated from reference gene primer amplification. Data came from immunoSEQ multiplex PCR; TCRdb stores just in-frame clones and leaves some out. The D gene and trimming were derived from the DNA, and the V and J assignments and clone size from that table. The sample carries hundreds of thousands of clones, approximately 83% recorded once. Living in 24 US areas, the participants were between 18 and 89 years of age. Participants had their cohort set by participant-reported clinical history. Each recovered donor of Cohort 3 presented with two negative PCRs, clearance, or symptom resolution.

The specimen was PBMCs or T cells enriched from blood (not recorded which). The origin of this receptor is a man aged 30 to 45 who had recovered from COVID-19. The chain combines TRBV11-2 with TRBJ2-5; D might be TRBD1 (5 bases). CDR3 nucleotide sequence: TGTGCCAGCAGCCAAACCCAAAGGGGTAACTGGTACTTC. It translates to CASSQTQRGNWYF.